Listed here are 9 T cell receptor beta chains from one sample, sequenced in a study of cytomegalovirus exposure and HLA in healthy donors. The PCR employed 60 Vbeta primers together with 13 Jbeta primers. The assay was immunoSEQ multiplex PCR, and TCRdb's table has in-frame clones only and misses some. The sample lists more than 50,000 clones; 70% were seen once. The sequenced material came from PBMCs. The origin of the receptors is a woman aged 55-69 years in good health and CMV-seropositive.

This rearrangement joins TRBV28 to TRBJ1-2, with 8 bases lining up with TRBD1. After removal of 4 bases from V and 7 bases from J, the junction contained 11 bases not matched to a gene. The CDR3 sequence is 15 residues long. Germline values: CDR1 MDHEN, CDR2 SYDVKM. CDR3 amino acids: CASSSGATGEGGYTF. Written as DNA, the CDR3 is TGTGCCAGCAGTTCCGGGGCGACAGGGGAAGGTGGCTACACCTTC.

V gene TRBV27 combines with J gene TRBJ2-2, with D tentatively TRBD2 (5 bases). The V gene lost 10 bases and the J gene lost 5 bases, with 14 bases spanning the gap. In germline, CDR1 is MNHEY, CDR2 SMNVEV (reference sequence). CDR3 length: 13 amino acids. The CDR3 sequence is CATLLAGTGELFF. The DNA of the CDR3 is TGTGCCACCCTGCTTGCGGGTACCGGGGAGCTGTTTTTT.

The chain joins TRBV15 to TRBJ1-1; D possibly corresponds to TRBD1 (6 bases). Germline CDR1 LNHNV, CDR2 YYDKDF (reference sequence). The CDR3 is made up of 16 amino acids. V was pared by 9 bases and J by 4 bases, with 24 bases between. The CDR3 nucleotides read TGTGCCACGAGCCCACAGGGAAAGACGTACCTCACTGAAGCTTTCTTT. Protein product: CATSPQGKTYLTEAFF.

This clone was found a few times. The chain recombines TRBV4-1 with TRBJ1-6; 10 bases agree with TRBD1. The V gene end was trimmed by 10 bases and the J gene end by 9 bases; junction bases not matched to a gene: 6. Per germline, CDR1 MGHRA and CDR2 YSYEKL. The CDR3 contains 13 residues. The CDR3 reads CATADRGTSPLHF. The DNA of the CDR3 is TGCGCCACCGCGGACAGGGGGACTTCACCCCTCCACTTT.

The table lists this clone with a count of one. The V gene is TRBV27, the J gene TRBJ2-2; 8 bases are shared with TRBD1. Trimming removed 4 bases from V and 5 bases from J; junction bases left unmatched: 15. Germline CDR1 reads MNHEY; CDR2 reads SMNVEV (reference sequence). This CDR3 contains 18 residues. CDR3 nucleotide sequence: TGTGCCAGCAGTTCCTTTTTCCGGGACAGGAGAGGAACCGGGGAGCTGTTTTTT. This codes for CASSSFFRDRRGTGELFF.

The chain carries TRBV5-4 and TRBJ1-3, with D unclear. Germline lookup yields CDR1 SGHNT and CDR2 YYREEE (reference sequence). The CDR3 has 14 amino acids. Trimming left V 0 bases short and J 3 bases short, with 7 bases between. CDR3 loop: CASSLATSGNTIYF. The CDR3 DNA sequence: TGTGCCAGCAGCTTGGCGACAAGTGGAAACACCATATATTTT.

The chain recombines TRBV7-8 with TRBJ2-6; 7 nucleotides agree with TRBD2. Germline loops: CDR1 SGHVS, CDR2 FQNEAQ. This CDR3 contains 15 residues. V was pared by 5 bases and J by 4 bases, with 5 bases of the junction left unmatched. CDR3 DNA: TGTGCCAGCAGCGCGGGGGTATCGGGGGCCAACGTCCTGACTTTC. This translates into CASSAGVSGANVLTF.

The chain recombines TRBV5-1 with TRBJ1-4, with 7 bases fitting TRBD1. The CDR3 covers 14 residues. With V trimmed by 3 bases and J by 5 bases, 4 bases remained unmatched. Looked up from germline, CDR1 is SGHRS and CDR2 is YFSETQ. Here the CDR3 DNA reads TGCGCCAGCAGCTCGGGACAGTTAAATGAAAAACTGTTTTTT. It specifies CASSSGQLNEKLFF.

CDR3 nucleotide sequence: TGCGCCAGCAGCCAAGAGGGGACAGGGGCGCAGGGCTACACCTTC. It yields the protein CASSQEGTGAQGYTF. The rearrangement joins TRBV4-3 to TRBJ1-2, with 10 nucleotides matching TRBD1. The ends lost 0 bases at V and 8 bases at J; junction bases unmatched: 6. From germline, CDR1 is LGHNA and CDR2 YSLEER. The CDR3 has 15 amino acids.